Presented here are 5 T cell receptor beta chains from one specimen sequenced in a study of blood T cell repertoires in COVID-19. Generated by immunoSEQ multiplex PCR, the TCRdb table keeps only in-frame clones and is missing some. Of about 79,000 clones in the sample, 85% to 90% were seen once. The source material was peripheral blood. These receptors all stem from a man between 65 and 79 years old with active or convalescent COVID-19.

The DNA for the CDR3 is TGTGCCAGCATAGTTTCACAGGGAGGGGAAAAACTGTTTTTT. Amino acid sequence: CASIVSQGGEKLFF. V usage is TRBV2 and J usage is TRBJ1-4; tentative D call: TRBD1 (6 bases). Germline assignment: CDR1 SNHLY and CDR2 FYNNEI. Trimming removed 7 bases at V and 8 bases at J, with 17 bases between. The CDR3 is 14 amino acids.

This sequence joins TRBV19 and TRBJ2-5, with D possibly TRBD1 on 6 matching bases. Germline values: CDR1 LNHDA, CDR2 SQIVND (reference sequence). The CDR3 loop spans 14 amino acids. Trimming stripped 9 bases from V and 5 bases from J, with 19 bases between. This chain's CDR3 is CASHPRGFGETQYF. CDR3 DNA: TGTGCCAGCCATCCTAGGGGGTTCGGGGAGACCCAGTACTTC.

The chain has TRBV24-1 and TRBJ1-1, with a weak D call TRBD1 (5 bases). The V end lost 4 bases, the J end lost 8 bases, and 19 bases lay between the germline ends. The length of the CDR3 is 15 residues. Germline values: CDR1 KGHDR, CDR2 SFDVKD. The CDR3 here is CATSERGTGLKEAFF. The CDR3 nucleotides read TGTGCCACCAGTGAACGGGGGACGGGACTCAAAGAAGCTTTCTTT.

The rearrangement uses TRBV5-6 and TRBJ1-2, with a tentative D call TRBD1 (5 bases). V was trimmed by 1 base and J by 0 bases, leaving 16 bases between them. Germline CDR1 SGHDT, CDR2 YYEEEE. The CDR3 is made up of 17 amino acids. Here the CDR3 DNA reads TGTGCCAGCAGCTTGCCGTCCCGGGACTTAACTAACTATGGCTACACCTTC. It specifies CASSLPSRDLTNYGYTF.

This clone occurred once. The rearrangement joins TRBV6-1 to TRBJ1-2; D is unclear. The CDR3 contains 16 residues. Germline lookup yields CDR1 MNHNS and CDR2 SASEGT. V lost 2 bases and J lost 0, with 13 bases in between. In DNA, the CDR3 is TGTGCCAGCAGTGAACAGATGGCCCTAGCTAACTATGGCTACACCTTC. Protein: CASSEQMALANYGYTF.